Listed below are T cell receptor beta chains from one sample, sequenced in a study of T cell repertoires in cytomegalovirus infection. TCRdb ran MiXCR on the reads and lists one entry per CDR3 protein. The table has some 600,000 distinct CDR3 sequences, more than 20% seen once. Sequenced input: CD8+ T cells from PBMCs. The receptors stem from a human donor in good health (CMV status not recorded). Some clones in this sample may be carry-over from other donors' samples. The CDR3 runs from the conserved cysteine through the conserved F or W. Each record gives: CDR3 length, D gene, J gene, V gene, clone size, CDR3 protein, CDR3 DNA. D genes are given only for firm matches. A clone size is listed for some rows: how often the clone was seen (once, few, many), or a class if it is expanded.

14,TRBD1,TRBJ1-1,TRBV25-1,few,CASSWDRGNPEAFF,TGTGCCAGCAGTTGGGACAGGGGAAATCCTGAAGCTTTCTTT
16,NA,TRBJ2-5,TRBV11-2,many,CASSFWTRSGQETQYF,TGTGCCAGCAGCTTTTGGACCAGGAGCGGGCAAGAGACCCAGTACTTC
14,TRBD2,TRBJ2-7,TRBV7-2,many,CASSPGLGPVEQYF,TGTGCCAGCAGCCCGGGACTAGGACCGGTAGAGCAGTACTTC
18,TRBD2,TRBJ2-1,TRBV9,NA,CASSSRLAGGSLLSEQFF,TGTGCCAGCAGCTCCCGACTAGCGGGGGGCTCACTACTGAGTGAGCAGTTCTTC
13,NA,TRBJ1-2,TRBV29-1,few,CSVDNGANYGYTF,TGCAGCGTTGATAACGGAGCTAACTATGGCTACACCTTC
12,NA,TRBJ2-7,TRBV29-1,few,CSVPGHRDEQYF,TGCAGCGTTCCGGGGCACAGGGACGAGCAGTACTTC
12,NA,TRBJ2-1,TRBV9,NA,CASSVGSNEQFF,TGTGCCAGCAGCGTAGGATCCAATGAGCAGTTCTTC
12,NA,TRBJ1-2,TRBV5-1,NA,CTSREGSYGYTF,TGCACCAGCAGAGAAGGGTCCTATGGCTACACCTTC
14,NA,TRBJ1-5,TRBV28,once,CATGPPPSNQPQHF,TGTGCCACCGGGCCACCCCCTAGCAATCAGCCCCAGCATTTT
16,NA,TRBJ2-5,TRBV5-3,NA,CASSLRTEELQETQYF,TGTGCCAGCAGCTTGAGGACCGAAGAACTTCAAGAGACCCAGTACTTC
15,TRBD2,TRBJ2-5,TRBV7-2,many,CASSLAGGTPGTQYF,TGTGCCAGCAGCTTAGCCGGGGGGACCCCCGGGACCCAGTACTTC
14,NA,TRBJ2-7,TRBV20-1,once,CSAFEDLYHYEQYF,TGCAGTGCTTTCGAGGACCTTTATCACTACGAGCAGTACTTC
14,TRBD2,TRBJ2-1,TRBV7-8,many,CASRPWGGYNEQFF,TGTGCCAGCAGACCCTGGGGGGGCTACAATGAGCAGTTCTTC
16,TRBD2,TRBJ2-2,TRBV7-8,many,CASSSPGLAGPGELFF,TGTGCCAGCAGCTCGCCGGGACTAGCGGGGCCCGGGGAGCTGTTTTTT
16,TRBD1,TRBJ2-5,TRBV7-9,NA,CASRDVGTGDQETQYF,TGTGCCAGCAGGGACGTGGGGACAGGGGACCAAGAGACCCAGTACTTC
10,NA,TRBJ1-5,TRBV23-1,NA,CASRSQPQHF,TGCGCCAGCAGAAGTCAGCCCCAGCATTTT
13,TRBD1,TRBJ1-2,TRBV29-1,few,CSVGTGERYGYTF,TGCAGCGTGGGGACAGGGGAGCGCTATGGCTACACCTTC
15,NA,TRBJ2-7,TRBV29-1,NA,CSVESAVDSSYEQYF,TGCAGCGTTGAGAGTGCGGTGGATAGTTCCTACGAGCAGTACTTC
15,NA,TRBJ2-1,TRBV24-1,few,CATSDFGYSYNEQFF,TGTGCCACCAGTGATTTTGGTTACAGCTACAATGAGCAGTTCTTC
17,NA,TRBJ2-2,TRBV6-6,NA,CASSYILNAGGPGELFF,TGTGCCAGCAGTTACATTCTAAACGCCGGGGGGCCCGGGGAGCTGTTTTTT
16,NA,TRBJ1-6,TRBV12-3/TRBV12-4,NA,CASSLAPEWGNSPLHF,TGTGCCAGCAGTTTAGCGCCAGAATGGGGGAATTCACCCCTCCACTTT
13,NA,TRBJ1-6,TRBV24-1,once,CATSDDSNSPLHF,TGTGCCACCAGTGATGATTCTAATTCACCCCTCCACTTT
11,NA,TRBJ1-1,TRBV19,NA,CASIWAAEAFF,TGTGCCAGTATCTGGGCAGCCGAAGCTTTCTTT
14,NA,TRBJ1-1,TRBV7-9,many,CASSLEGWDTEAFF,TGTGCCAGCAGCTTAGAGGGGTGGGACACTGAAGCTTTCTTT
17,NA,TRBJ2-7,TRBV10-3,NA,CAISDYTGTSYSYEQYF,TGTGCCATCAGTGATTATACCGGGACATCTTACTCCTACGAGCAGTACTTC
14,NA,TRBJ2-2,TRBV28,NA,CASSLLPGTGELFF,TGTGCCAGCAGTTTATTGCCGGGGACCGGGGAGCTGTTTTTT